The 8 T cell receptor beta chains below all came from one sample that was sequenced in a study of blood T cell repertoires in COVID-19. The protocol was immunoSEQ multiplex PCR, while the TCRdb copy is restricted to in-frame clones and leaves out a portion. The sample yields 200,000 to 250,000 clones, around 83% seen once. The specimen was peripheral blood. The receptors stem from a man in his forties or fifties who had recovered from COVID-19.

CDR3: CASSIGLAGYNEQFF. The CDR3 nucleotides read TGTGCCAGTAGTATAGGTCTAGCGGGCTACAATGAGCAGTTCTTC. The J gene is TRBJ2-1, the V gene TRBV19; 8 bases match TRBD2. CDR1 and CDR2 (germline): LNHDA, SQIVND (reference sequence). Unmatched junction bases numbered 2, after V lost 1 base and J lost 3 bases. CDR3 length: 15 residues.

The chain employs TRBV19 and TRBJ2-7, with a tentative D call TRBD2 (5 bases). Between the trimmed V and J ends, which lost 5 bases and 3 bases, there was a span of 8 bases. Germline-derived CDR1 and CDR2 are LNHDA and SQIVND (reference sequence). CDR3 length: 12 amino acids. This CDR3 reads CASSADFYEQYF. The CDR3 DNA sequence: TGTGCCAGTAGTGCGGACTTCTACGAGCAGTACTTC.

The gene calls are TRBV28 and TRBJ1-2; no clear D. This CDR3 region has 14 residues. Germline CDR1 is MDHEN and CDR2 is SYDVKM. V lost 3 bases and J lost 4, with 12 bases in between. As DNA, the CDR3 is TGTGCCAGCAGTTTGGCTCGGAGGAGCTATGGCTACACCTTC. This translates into CASSLARRSYGYTF.

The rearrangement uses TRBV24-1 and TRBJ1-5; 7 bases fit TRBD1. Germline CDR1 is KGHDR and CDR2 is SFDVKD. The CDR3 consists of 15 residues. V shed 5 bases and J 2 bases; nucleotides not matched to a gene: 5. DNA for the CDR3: TGTGCCACCAGTGCCGGGACAGCTGGCAATCAGCCCCAGCATTTT. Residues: CATSAGTAGNQPQHF.

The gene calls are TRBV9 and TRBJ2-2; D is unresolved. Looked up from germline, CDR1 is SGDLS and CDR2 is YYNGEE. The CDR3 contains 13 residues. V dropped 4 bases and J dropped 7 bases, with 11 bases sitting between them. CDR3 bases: TGTGCCAGCAGCCCCAGCCCGGGCGGGGAGCTGTTTTTT. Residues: CASSPSPGGELFF.

DNA of the CDR3: TGTGCCAGCAATCTAGCGGGAGGCCTGCTCACAGATACGCAGTATTTT. This sequence encodes CASNLAGGLLTDTQYF. The chain is built from TRBV28 and TRBJ2-3; 11 bases agree with TRBD2. Per the germline V gene, CDR1 is MDHEN and CDR2 is SYDVKM. CDR3 length: 16 residues. With V trimmed by 7 bases and J by 2 bases, 8 bases remained unmatched. The entire variable domain, with the rest obtained from reference TRBV28 and TRBJ2-3, is as follows: DVKVTQSSRYLVKRTGEKVFLECVQDMDHENMFWYRQDPGLGLRLIYFSYDVKMKEKGDIPEGYSVSREKKERFSLILESASTNQTSMYLCASNLAGGLLTDTQYFGPGTRLTVL.

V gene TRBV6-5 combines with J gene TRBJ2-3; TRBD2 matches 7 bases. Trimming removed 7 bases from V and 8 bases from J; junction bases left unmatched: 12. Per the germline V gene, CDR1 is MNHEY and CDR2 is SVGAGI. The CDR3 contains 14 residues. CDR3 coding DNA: TGTGCCAGCACCTTATCGGTGGGGGGGGGTACGCAGTATTTT. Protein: CASTLSVGGGTQYF.

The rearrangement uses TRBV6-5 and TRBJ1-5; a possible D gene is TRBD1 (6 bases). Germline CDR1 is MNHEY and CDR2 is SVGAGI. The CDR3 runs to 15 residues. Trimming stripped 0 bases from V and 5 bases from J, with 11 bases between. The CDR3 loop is CASSYSRGGDQPQHF. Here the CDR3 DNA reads TGTGCCAGCAGTTACTCGAGGGGGGGCGATCAGCCCCAGCATTTT.